The T cell receptor (beta chain) under discussion was sequenced for a study of T cells in Graves' hyperthyroidism and ophthalmopathy. General study results and limits: Blood also carried most thyroid clonotypes expanded above 0.001. Ophthalmopathy stood apart from stable hyperthyroidism in a 13 V-J model.

The patients, who ranged from 18 to 65 in age, presented with newly diagnosed hyperthyroidism lasting under 2 months. Uncontrolled infection, other autoimmune disease, pregnancy and lactation each barred patients from inclusion. There were TCR beta CDR3 regions amplified from RNA transcripts. The HTBI primer set drove a first-round RT-PCR of the TCR CDR3. TCRdb reprocessed the multiplex PCR reads with MiXCR, giving one entry per CDR3 protein. Here the sample spans 450,000 to 700,000 distinct CDR3 sequences, about half being singletons. The CDR3 totals 14 residues. V lost 4 bases and J 8 bases, leaving 15 bases between the germline ends. CDR1 SGHTA and CDR2 FQGTGA come from the germline V gene. Note on this clonotype: Antigen specificity is unknown.

This clonotype was obtained from a woman aged 18-29 years with Graves' hyperthyroidism. The chain uses TRBV7-3 and TRBJ2-1; TRBD1 might be the D (6 bases). Sequenced sample: peripheral blood or thyroid tissue (not recorded which). The CDR3: CASSSGQTLDEQFF. The CDR3 region has the DNA TGTGCCAGCAGCTCGGGACAAACCTTAGATGAGCAGTTCTTC.